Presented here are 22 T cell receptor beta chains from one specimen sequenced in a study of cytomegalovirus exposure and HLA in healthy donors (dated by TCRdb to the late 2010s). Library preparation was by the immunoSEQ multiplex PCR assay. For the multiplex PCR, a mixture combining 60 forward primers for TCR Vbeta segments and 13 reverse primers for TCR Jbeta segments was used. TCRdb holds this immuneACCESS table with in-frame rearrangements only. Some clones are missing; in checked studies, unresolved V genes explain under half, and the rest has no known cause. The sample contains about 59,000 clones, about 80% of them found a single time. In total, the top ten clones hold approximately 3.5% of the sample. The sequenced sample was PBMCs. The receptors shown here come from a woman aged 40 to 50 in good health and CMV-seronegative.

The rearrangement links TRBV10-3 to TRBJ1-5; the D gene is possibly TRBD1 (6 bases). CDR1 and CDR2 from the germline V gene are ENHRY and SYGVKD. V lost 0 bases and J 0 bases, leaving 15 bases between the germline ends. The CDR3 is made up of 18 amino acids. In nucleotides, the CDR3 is TGTGCCATCAGTGAGTCGACGACAGGACTCTCTAGCAATCAGCCCCAGCATTTT. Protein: CAISESTTGLSSNQPQHF.

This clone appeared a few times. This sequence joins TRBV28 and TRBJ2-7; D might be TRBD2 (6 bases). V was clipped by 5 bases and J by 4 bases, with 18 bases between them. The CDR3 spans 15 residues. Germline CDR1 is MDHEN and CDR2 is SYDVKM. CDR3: CASSRPGRGGYEQYF. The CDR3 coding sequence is TGTGCCAGCAGTCGCCCGGGACGTGGGGGGTACGAGCAGTACTTC.

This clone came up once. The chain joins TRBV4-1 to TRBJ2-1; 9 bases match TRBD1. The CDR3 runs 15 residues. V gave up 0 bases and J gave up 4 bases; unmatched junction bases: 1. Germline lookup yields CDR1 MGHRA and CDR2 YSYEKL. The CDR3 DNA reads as TGCGCCAGCAGCCAAGACGGGACAGGGTACAATGAGCAGTTCTTC. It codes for CASSQDGTGYNEQFF.

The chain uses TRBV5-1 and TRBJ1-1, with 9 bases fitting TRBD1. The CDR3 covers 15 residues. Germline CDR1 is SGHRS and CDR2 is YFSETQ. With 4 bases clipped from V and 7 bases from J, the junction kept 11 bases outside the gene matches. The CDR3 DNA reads TGCGCCAGCAGCACCTTGGGACAGGGAACGATTGAAGCTTTCTTT. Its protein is CASSTLGQGTIEAFF.

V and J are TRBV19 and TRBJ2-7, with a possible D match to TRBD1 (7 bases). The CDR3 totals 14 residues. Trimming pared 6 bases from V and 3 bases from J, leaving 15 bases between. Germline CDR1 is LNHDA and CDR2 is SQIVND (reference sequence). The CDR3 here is CASSPAGGLYEQYF. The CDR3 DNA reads TGTGCCAGTAGCCCTGCAGGGGGGCTCTACGAGCAGTACTTC. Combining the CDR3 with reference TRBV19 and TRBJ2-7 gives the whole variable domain DGGITQSPKYLFRKEGQNVTLSCEQNLNHDAMYWYRQDPGQGLRLIYYSQIVNDFQKGDIAEGYSVSREKKESFPLTVTSAQKNPTAFYLCASSPAGGLYEQYFGPGTRLTVT.

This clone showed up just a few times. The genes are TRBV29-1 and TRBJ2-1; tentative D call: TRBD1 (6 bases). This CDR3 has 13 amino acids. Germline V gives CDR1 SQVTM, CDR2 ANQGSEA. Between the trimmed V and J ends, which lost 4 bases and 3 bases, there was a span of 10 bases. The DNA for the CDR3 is TGCAGCGTTGTAGGGGGAGTCTACAATGAGCAGTTCTTC. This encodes CSVVGGVYNEQFF.

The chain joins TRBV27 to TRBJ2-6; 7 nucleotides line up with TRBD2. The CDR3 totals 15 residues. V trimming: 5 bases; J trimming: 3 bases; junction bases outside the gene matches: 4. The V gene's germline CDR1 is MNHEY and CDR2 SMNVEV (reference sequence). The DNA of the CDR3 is TGTGCCAGCAGTCCCGGGGGGAATGGGGCCAACGTCCTGACTTTC. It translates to CASSPGGNGANVLTF.

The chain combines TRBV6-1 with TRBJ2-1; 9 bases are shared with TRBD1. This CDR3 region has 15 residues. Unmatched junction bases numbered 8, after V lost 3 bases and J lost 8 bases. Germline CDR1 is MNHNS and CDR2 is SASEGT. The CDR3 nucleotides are TGTGCCAGCAGTGAGGCAACAGGGGGCGCCCATGAGCAGTTCTTC. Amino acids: CASSEATGGAHEQFF.

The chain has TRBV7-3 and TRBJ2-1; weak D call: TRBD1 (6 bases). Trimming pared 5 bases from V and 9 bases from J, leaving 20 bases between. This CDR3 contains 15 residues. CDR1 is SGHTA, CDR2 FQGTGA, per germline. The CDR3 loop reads CASSPTRAGAGEQFF. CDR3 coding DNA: TGTGCCAGCAGCCCTACAAGGGCAGGGGCCGGTGAGCAGTTCTTC.

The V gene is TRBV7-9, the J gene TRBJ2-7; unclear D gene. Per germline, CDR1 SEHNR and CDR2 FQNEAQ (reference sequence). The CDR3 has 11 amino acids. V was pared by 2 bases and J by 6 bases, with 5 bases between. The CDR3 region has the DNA TGTGCCAGCAGCTTAATCAGCGAGCAGTACTTC. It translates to CASSLISEQYF.

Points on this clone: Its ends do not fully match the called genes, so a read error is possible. DNA of the CDR3: TGCGCCAGCAGCTTGGACGGGACAGGGAACATCGGGGAGCTGTTTTTT. Protein product: CASSLDGTGNIGELFF. The genes are TRBV5-1 and TRBJ2-2; 9 bases agree with TRBD1. This CDR3 contains 16 residues. CDR1 SGHRS and CDR2 YFSETQ come from the germline V gene.

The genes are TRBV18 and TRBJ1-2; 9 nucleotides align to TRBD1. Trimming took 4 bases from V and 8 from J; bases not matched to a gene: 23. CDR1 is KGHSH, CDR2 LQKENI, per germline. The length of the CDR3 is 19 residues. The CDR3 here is CASSLWERLAGTGSYGYTF. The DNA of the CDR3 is TGTGCCAGCTCACTCTGGGAGCGTCTAGCCGGGACAGGGTCTTACGGCTACACCTTC.

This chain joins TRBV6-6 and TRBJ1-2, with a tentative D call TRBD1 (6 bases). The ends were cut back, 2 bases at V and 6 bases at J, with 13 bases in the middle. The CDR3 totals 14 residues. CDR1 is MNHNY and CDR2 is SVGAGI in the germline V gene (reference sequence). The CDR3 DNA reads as TGTGCCAGCAGTTACCCCGGACAGATACATGGCTACACCTTC. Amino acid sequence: CASSYPGQIHGYTF.

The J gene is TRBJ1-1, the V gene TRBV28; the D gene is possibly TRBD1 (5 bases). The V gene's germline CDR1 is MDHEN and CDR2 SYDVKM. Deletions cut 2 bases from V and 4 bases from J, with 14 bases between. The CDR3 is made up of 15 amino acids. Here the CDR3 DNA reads TGTGCCAGCAGTTTAGGCGGGACGCGGGGCACTGAAGCTTTCTTT. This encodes CASSLGGTRGTEAFF.

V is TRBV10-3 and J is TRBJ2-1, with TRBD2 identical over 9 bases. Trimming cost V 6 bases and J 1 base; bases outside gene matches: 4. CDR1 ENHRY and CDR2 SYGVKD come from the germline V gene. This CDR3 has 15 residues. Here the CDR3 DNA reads TGTGCCATCAGAAATAGCGGGAGTTCCTACAATGAGCAGTTCTTC. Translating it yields CAIRNSGSSYNEQFF.

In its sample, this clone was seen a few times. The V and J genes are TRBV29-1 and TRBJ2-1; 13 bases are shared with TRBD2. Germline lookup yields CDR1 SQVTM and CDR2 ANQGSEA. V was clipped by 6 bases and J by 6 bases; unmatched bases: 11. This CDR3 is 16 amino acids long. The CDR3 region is CSVPRTSGSIGNEQFF. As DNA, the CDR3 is TGCAGCGTCCCTCGGACTAGCGGGAGCATCGGCAATGAGCAGTTCTTC.

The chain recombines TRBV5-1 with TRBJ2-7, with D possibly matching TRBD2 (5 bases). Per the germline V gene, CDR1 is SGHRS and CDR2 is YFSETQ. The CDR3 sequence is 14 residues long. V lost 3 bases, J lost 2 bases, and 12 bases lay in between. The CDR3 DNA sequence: TGCGCCAGCAGCTATACCCCCGGGACCTACGAGCAGTACTTC. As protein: CASSYTPGTYEQYF.

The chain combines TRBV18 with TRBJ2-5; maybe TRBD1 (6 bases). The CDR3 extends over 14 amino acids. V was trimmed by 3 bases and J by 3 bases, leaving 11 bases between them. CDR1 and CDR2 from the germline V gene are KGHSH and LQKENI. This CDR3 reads CASSPQDREETQYF. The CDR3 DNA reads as TGTGCCAGCTCACCCCAGGACAGAGAAGAGACCCAGTACTTC.

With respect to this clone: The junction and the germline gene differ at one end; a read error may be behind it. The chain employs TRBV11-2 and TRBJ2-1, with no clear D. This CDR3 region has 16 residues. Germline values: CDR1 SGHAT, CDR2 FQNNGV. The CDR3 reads CASSLGRAPRYNGQFF. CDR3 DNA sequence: TGTGCCAGCAGCTTAGGGCGAGCGCCCCGTTACAATGGGCAGTTCTTC.

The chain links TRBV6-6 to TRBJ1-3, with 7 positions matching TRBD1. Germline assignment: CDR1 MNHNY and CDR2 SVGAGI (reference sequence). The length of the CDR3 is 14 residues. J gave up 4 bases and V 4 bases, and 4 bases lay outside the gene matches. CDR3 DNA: TGTGCCAGCAGTTTATGGGACAGCGGAAACACCATATATTTT. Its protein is CASSLWDSGNTIYF.

The CDR3 coding sequence is TGTGCCAGCACCCCCTCCCGGAACACTGAAGCTTTCTTT. It yields the protein CASTPSRNTEAFF. This chain joins TRBV28 and TRBJ1-1; D is unclear. The CDR3 spans 13 residues. V lost 7 bases and J 1 base, leaving 10 bases between the germline ends. CDR1 is MDHEN and CDR2 is SYDVKM in the germline V gene.

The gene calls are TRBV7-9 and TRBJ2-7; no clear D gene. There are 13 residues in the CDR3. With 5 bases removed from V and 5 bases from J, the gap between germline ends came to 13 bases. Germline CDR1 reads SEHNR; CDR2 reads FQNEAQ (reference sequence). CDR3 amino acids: CASSPLLTDEQYF. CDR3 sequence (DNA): TGTGCCAGCAGCCCCCTCCTTACGGACGAGCAGTACTTC.